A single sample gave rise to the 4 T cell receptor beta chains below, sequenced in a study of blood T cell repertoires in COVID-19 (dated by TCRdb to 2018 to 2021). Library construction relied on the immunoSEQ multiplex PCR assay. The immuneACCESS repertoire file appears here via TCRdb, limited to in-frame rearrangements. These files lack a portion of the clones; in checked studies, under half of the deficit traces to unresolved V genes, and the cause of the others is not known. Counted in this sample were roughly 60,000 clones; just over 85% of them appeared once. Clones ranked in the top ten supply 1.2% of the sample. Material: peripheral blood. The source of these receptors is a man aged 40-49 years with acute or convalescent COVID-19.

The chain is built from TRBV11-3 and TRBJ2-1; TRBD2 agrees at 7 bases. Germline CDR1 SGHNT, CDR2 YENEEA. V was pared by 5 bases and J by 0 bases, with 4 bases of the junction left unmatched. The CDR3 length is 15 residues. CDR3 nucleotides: TGTGCCAGCAGCAAACTAGCGAGCTCCTACAATGAGCAGTTCTTC. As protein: CASSKLASSYNEQFF.

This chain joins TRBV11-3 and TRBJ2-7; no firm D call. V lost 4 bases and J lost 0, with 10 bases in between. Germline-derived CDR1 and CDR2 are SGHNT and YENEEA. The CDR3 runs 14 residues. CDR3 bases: TGTGCCAGCAGCTCAGACGGAGCCTCCTACGAGCAGTACTTC. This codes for CASSSDGASYEQYF. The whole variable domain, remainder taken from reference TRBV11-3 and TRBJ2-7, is EAGVVQSPRYKIIEKKQPVAFWCNPISGHNTLYWYLQNLGQGPELLIRYENEEAVDDSQLPKDRFSAERLKGVDSTLKIQPAELGDSAVYLCASSSDGASYEQYFGPGTRLTVT.

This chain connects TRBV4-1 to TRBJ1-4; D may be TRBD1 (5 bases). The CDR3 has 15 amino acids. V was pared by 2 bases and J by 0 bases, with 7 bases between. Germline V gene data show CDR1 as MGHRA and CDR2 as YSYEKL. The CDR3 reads CASSQQGSTNEKLFF. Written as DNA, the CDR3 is TGCGCCAGCAGCCAACAGGGTTCAACTAATGAAAAACTGTTTTTT.

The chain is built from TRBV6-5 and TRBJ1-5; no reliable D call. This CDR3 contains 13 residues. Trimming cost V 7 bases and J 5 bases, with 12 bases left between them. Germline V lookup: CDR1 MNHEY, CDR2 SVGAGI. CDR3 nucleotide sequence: TGTGCCAGCAACTCCGGAGGGCATCAGCCCCAGCATTTT. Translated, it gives CASNSGGHQPQHF.